This T cell receptor (beta chain) was profiled in a study of shared clonotypes between healthy human individuals. At the level of the study: Samples came from two female and a few male donors aged 18 to 49. Whole-study results and caveats: Generation probabilities were higher for clonotypes shared across all four sorted-subset donors than for unshared ones. Naive subsets, compared against memory subsets, generally had larger estimated richness values.

On this clone: Its antigen is currently unknown.

Clones were read by immunoSEQ multiplex PCR, and TCRdb kept only the in-frame ones, dropping some. The table shows approximately 2,200,000 clones, with 85% to 95% occurring only once. The CDR3 sequence is 16 residues long. V trimming: 3 bases; J trimming: 2 bases; junction bases outside the gene matches: 3. Looked up from germline, CDR1 is MDHEN and CDR2 is SYDVKM. Naive CD8 cells comprised CD45RO-negative, CCR7-positively selected cells, excluding terminally differentiated effector memory CD45RA+ cells. The donor cohort consisted entirely of Caucasian adults residing in Nashville, Tennessee. This receptor was taken from a man between 18 and 29 years old in good health. Some clones in this sample may be carry-over from other donors' samples. The rearrangement links TRBV28 to TRBJ2-3; 12 bases map to TRBD2. Input material: naive CD8+ T cells from PBMCs. CDR3 sequence: CASSLTSGGTTDTQYF. The CDR3 nucleotides are TGTGCCAGCAGTTTGACTAGCGGGGGAACCACAGATACGCAGTATTTT.